This T cell receptor (beta chain) was obtained from a study of CD8 T cells in Susac syndrome. Losses at the gene ends were 3 bases for V and 6 bases for J; bases not matched to a gene: 8. The CDR3 contains 15 residues. From germline, CDR1 is DFQATT and CDR2 SNEGSKA (reference sequence). TCR beta sequences were obtained from blood CD8+ and CD4+ T cells. The multiple sclerosis controls, all treatment-naive patients, had relapsing-remitting disease that was stable or active. While CD8+ and CD4+ T cells were isolated negatively, TEMRA cells were enriched by FACS. The RNA, about 0.45 to 1 ug, was put through reverse transcription using random hexamers. Amplification of TCR beta CDR3 across 54 Vbeta and 13 Jbeta was performed with immunoSEQ multiplex PCR. TCRdb recomputed calls from the immunoSEQ multiplex PCR reads with MiXCR, one row per CDR3 protein. The data contain more than 65,000 distinct CDR3 sequences, roughly 94% of them singletons.

The sequence was collected from a human donor with multiple sclerosis. The chain carries TRBV20-1 and TRBJ2-3, with TRBD2 matching 11 bases. Source material: CD8+ T cells from PBMCs. The CDR3 sequence is CSASITSGSPDTQYF. The CDR3 DNA sequence: TGCAGTGCTAGCATTACTAGCGGGAGCCCTGATACGCAGTATTTT.